Shown below are 2 T cell receptor beta chains from a single sample sequenced in a study of T-cell reconstitution after alpha-beta-depleted transplantation in children. Unique molecular identifiers tagged the TCRbeta library. TCRdb reprocessed the PCR reads via MiXCR and lists one record per CDR3 protein. The table has 450,000 to 600,000 distinct CDR3 sequences, around 16% seen once. Specimen: PBMCs from the stem cell graft donor, collected from the stem cell graft. Source of these receptors: a human donor who donated a stem cell graft to a child with acute lymphoblastic leukemia.

This clonotype was counted between two and nine times. The chain recombines TRBV7-2 with TRBJ2-7; 7 bases are shared with TRBD1. CDR3 length: 14 residues. Per the germline V gene, CDR1 is SGHTA and CDR2 is FQGNSA. J gave up 7 bases and V 5 bases, and 11 bases lay outside the gene matches. This chain's CDR3 is CASSPDRVRREQYF. In DNA form, the CDR3 reads TGTGCCAGCAGCCCCGACAGGGTAAGGAGGGAGCAGTACTTC.

This clonotype has a handful of counts. This chain links TRBV5-1 with TRBJ2-1; possibly TRBD2 for D (5 bases). Germline lookup yields CDR1 SGHRS and CDR2 YFSETQ. The CDR3 sequence is 19 residues long. V dropped 0 bases and J dropped 0 bases, with 19 bases sitting between them. CDR3 coding DNA: TGCGCCAGCAGCTTGGTGTCGGCGGGTGACCACCTCTCCTACAATGAGCAGTTCTTC. Translation: CASSLVSAGDHLSYNEQFF.